These T cell receptor beta chains were read from a single sample in a study of CD8+CD57+ T cells in acquired aplastic anemia. TCRdb reanalysed the reads using MiXCR and keeps one entry per CDR3 protein. Here the sample spans 210,000 or so distinct CDR3 sequences, around 49% being singletons. Sequenced material: sorted CD4+, CD8+, or CD8+CD57+ T cells (not recorded which) from PBMCs. The origin of the receptors is a human donor with aplastic anemia. CDR3s include the opening cysteine and the closing phenylalanine or tryptophan. D genes are given only for firm matches. Size values are once, few and many counts, or a class for expanded clones, and some rows have none.

d_gene	abundance	v_gene	j_gene	CDR3aa	CDR3nt
.	.	TRBV20-1	TRBJ1-1	CSATVRASGTEAFF	TGCAGTGCTACGGTCCGGGCGTCGGGCACTGAAGCTTTCTTT
TRBD1	many	TRBV19	TRBJ1-2	CASSSSGTGNYGYTF	TGTGCCAGTAGTTCCTCCGGGACAGGGAACTATGGCTACACCTTC
TRBD1	many	TRBV2	TRBJ1-4	CASRPSGTANEKLFF	TGTGCCAGCAGACCGTCGGGGACAGCTAATGAAAAACTGTTTTTT
.	.	TRBV20-1	TRBJ2-3	CSAIRTDTQYF	TGCAGTGCTATACGTACAGATACGCAGTATTTT
TRBD2	.	TRBV6-5	TRBJ2-1	CASSSRTSGGARNEQFF	TGTGCCAGCAGTTCCAGGACTAGCGGGGGGGCTCGCAATGAGCAGTTCTTC
TRBD1	many	TRBV20-1	TRBJ1-4	CSARTQGAANEKLFF	TGCAGTGCTAGAACACAGGGGGCGGCTAATGAAAAACTGTTTTTT
.	.	TRBV7-2	TRBJ1-6	CASRARSYNSPLHF	TGTGCCAGCAGGGCCCGGTCCTATAATTCACCCCTCCACTTT
TRBD1	few	TRBV19	TRBJ2-7	CASSQQGSAEQYF	TGTGCCAGTAGTCAACAGGGGTCGGCCGAGCAGTACTTC
.	.	TRBV2	TRBJ1-1	CASREQTNTEAFF	TGTGCCAGCAGAGAACAGACTAACACTGAAGCTTTCTTT
.	.	TRBV5-6	TRBJ1-4	CASSLSPDGGRGKLFF	TGTGCCAGCAGCTTGTCCCCTGATGGGGGGAGAGGAAAACTGTTTTTT
TRBD1	.	TRBV19	TRBJ1-5	CASRETGFNQPQHF	TGTGCCAGTAGGGAGACAGGGTTCAATCAGCCCCAGCATTTT
.	few	TRBV5-5	TRBJ1-4	CASSLGTAEGEKLFF	TGCGCCAGCAGCTTGGGCACAGCCGAGGGCGAAAAACTGTTTTTT
.	.	TRBV10-3	TRBJ2-2	CAISGAGRNTGELFF	TGTGCCATCAGTGGGGCAGGGAGAAACACCGGGGAGCTGTTTTTT
.	.	TRBV7-9	TRBJ1-1	CASSLEGKNTEAFF	TGTGCCAGCAGCTTAGAGGGGAAGAACACTGAAGCTTTCTTT
TRBD1	many	TRBV5-1	TRBJ1-2	CASSLNEGTGKGYTF	TGCGCCAGCAGTCTAAATGAAGGGACAGGGAAGGGCTACACCTTC
TRBD2	many	TRBV20-1	TRBJ2-1	CSLASGDLYNEQFF	TGCAGCCTCGCTAGCGGGGACCTATACAATGAGCAGTTCTTC
.	.	TRBV5-1	TRBJ2-1	CASSLAGPTYNEQFF	TGCGCCAGCAGCTTGGCCGGACCGACCTACAATGAGCAGTTCTTC
TRBD2	many	TRBV2	TRBJ2-1	CASSEAGVIYNEQFF	TGTGCCAGCAGTGAGGCGGGGGTGATCTACAATGAGCAGTTCTTC
TRBD1	.	TRBV2	TRBJ1-2	CASSRTGGAFLSGGYTF	TGTGCCAGCAGTAGGACAGGGGGCGCATTTCTTTCTGGTGGCTACACCTTC
TRBD1	many	TRBV5-1	TRBJ2-1	CASSLEGQGSHNEQFF	TGCGCCAGCAGCTTGGAGGGACAGGGATCTCACAATGAGCAGTTCTTC
.	many	TRBV11-2	TRBJ2-1	CASSSPDNEQFF	TGTGCCAGCAGCTCGCCCGACAATGAGCAGTTCTTC
TRBD2	once	TRBV7-2	TRBJ2-5	CASSPRGLAGKETQYF	TGTGCCAGCAGCCCAAGGGGACTAGCGGGGAAAGAGACCCAGTACTTC
TRBD1	.	TRBV7-9	TRBJ1-5	CASSFPPRQGSNQPQHF	TGTGCCAGCAGCTTTCCACCGCGACAGGGTAGCAATCAGCCCCAGCATTTT
.	.	TRBV19	TRBJ2-1	CASSIGDGSYNEQFF	TGTGCCAGTAGTATAGGAGACGGGTCCTACAATGAGCAGTTCTTC
.	few	TRBV3-1	TRBJ1-3	CASSLPAVGGNTIYF	TGTGCCAGCAGCCTCCCGGCAGTGGGGGGAAACACCATATATTTT